This T cell receptor (beta chain) was identified during a study of T cell repertoires in cytomegalovirus infection. V shed 7 bases and J shed 3 bases, with 6 bases lying between them. The CDR3 is 11 amino acids. Germline lookup yields CDR1 SQVTM and CDR2 ANQGSEA. Whole-study findings and limits: In two of eight donors, the top clonotype was HLA-C-restricted CMV-specific.

This clonotype has a count of ten or more. Its antigen is still unknown. MiXCR, run by TCRdb on the reads, gives a single entry per CDR3 protein. The table lists approximately 250,000 distinct CDR3 sequences, roughly an eighth of them singletons. The gene calls are TRBV29-1 and TRBJ2-2; unclear D gene. The clonotype was recovered from a human donor in good health (CMV status not recorded). Some clones in this sample may be carry-over from other donors' samples. Sequences were obtained from PBMCs. CDR3 coding DNA: TGCAGCGGGGGTGACACCGGGGAGCTGTTTTTT. Translating it yields CSGGDTGELFF.